This TCR beta chain stems from a study of blood T cell repertoires in COVID-19. On the study more broadly: Whether acute or convalescent, the COVID-19 samples came from the United States, Italy and Spain.

Original handling: Estimation of nucleated cell counts was performed using reference gene primer amplification. The method was immunoSEQ multiplex PCR; TCRdb's version includes in-frame clones alone and lacks a portion of them. From that table come the V and J calls and clone size; the DNA was used to work out D and trimming. Among about 130,000 clones listed, roughly four fifths were seen once. Per germline, CDR1 KGHDR and CDR2 SFDVKD. The CDR3 is 15 amino acids. V lost 8 bases to trimming and J lost 7 bases, with 17 bases between them. The rearrangement joins TRBV24-1 to TRBJ1-6; tentative D call: TRBD1 (6 bases). Sequenced material: peripheral blood. This clonotype was sampled from a man between 60 and 75 years old with acute or convalescent COVID-19. CDR3 bases: TGTGCCACCACCGGAAACAGGGTAGGCAATTCACCCCTCCACTTT. Amino acids: CATTGNRVGNSPLHF.